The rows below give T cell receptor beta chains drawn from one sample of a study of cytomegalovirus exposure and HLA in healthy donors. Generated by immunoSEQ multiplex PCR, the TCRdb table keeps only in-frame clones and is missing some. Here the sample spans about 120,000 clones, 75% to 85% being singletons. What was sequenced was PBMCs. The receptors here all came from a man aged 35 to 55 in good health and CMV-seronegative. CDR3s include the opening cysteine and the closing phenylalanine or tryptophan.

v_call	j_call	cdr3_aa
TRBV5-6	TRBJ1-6	CASSFTGTNNSPLHF
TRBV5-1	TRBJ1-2	CASSLPSTNYGYTF
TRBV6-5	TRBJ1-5	CASKVESGASVEHF
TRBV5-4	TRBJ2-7	CASSPELAGSSYEQYF
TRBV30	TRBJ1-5	CAWSVGRESNQPQHF
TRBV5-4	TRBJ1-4	CASSLRGADGEKLFF
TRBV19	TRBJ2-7	CASTPDGGAAYEQYF
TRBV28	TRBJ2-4	CASSSPGGTPVVKNIQYF
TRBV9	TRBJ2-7	CASSGKLAGVGEQYF
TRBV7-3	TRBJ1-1	CASSLQGTIAEAFF
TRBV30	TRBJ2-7	CAATDRGNEQYF
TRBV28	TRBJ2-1	CASISGRVYEQFF
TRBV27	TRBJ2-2	CASRGTSGRPGELFF
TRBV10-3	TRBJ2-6	CAISGTSGREGANVLTF
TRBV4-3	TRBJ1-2	CASSQGQGLNYGYTF
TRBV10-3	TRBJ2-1	CAIRTGRSSGSNEQFF
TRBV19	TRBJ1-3	CASSLDRFTGNTIYF
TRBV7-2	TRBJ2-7	CASSLAKRYEQYF
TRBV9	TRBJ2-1	CASSGGGDRAYNEQFF
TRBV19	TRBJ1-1	CASSTRVLENTEAFF
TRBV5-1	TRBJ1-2	CASSSSGPGYGYTF
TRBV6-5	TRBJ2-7	CASRRGTPQFYEQYF
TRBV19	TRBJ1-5	CASSIVGAISNQPQHF
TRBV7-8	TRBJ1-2	CASSLGQGAEAYTF
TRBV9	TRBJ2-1	CASSTALAGLREQFF